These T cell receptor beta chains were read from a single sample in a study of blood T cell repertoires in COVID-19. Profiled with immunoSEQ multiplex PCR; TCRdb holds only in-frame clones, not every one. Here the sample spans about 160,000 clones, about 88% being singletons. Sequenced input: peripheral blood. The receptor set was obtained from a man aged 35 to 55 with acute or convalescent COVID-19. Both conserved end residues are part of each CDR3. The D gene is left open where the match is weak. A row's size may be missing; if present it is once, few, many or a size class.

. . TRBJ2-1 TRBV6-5 CARERRAYNEQFF TGTGCCAGGGAGCGACGGGCCTACAATGAGCAGTTCTTC
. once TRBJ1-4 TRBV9 CASSPRTAPNEKLFF TGTGCCAGCAGCCCGCGTACAGCCCCAAATGAAAAACTGTTTTTT
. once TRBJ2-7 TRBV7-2 CASTLRGIGEQYF TGTGCCAGTACCCTCCGGGGGATAGGGGAGCAGTACTTC
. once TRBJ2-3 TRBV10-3 CAILAGSTDTQYF TGTGCCATCTTGGCGGGGAGCACAGATACGCAGTATTTT
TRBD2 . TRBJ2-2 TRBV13 CASSSRLAGVNTGELFF TGTGCCAGCAGCTCCCGACTAGCGGGGGTGAACACCGGGGAGCTGTTTTTT
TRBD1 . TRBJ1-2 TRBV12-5 CANIPGQGINYGYTF TGTGCTAACATCCCGGGACAGGGGATTAACTATGGCTACACCTTC
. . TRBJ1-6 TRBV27 CASSPWTASGSPLHF TGTGCCAGCAGTCCTTGGACAGCTTCGGGTTCACCCCTCCACTTT
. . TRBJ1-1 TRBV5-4 CASSFSGGAYTEAFF TGTGCCAGCAGCTTCTCTGGGGGCGCTTACACTGAAGCTTTCTTT
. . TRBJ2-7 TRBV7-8 CASSPLSSYEQYF TGTGCCAGCAGCCCTCTCAGCTCCTACGAGCAGTACTTC
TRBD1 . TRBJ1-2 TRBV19 CASSQGEDGYTF TGTGCCAGCAGTCAGGGGGAAGACGGCTACACCTTC
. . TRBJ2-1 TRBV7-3 CASSSDAQAYNEQFF TGTGCCAGCAGCTCCGATGCCCAGGCCTACAATGAGCAGTTCTTC
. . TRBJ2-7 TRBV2 CASGGTLPYEQYF TGTGCCAGCGGCGGTACCCTCCCTTACGAGCAGTACTTC
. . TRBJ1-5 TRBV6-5 CASSLQGGRQPQHF TGTGCCAGCAGTTTACAGGGAGGGCGTCAGCCCCAGCATTTT
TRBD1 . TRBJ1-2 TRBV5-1 CASSSTGTNGYTF TGCGCCAGCAGCTCGACAGGGACAAACGGCTACACCTTC
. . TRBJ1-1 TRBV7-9 CASSLDGRGNTEAFF TGTGCCAGCAGCTTAGACGGCAGGGGGAACACTGAAGCTTTCTTT
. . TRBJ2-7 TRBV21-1 CASSKTGQGLREQYF TGTGCCAGCAGCAAAACGGGACAGGGCCTCCGGGAGCAGTACTTC
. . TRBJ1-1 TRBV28 CASSLSGARTEAFF TGTGCCAGCAGTTTATCAGGGGCGAGGACTGAAGCTTTCTTT
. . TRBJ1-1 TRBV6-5 CASTSGQLNTEAFF TGTGCCAGCACGAGCGGACAGCTGAACACTGAAGCTTTCTTT
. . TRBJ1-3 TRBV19 CASSTPQGNRHTIYF TGTGCCAGTAGTACCCCCCAGGGAAATCGACACACCATATATTTT
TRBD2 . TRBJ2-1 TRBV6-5 CASSYRLAGNEQFF TGTGCCAGCAGTTACAGACTAGCGGGGAATGAGCAGTTCTTC
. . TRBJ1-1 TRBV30 CAWKYMNTEAFF TGTGCCTGGAAGTACATGAACACTGAAGCTTTCTTT
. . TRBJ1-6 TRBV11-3 CASSLGPRTDSSYNSPLHF TGTGCCAGCAGCTTAGGCCCCCGGACAGACAGCTCCTATAATTCACCCCTCCACTTT
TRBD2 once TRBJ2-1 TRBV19 CASSLIPSGQYNEQFF TGTGCCAGTAGCCTCATTCCTAGCGGGCAATACAATGAGCAGTTCTTC
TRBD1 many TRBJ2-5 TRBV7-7 CASSLGTGLETQYF TGTGCCAGCAGCTTAGGGACAGGGTTAGAGACCCAGTACTTC
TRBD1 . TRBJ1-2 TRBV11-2 CASSQGQYGYTF TGTGCCAGCAGCCAGGGACAGTATGGCTACACCTTC
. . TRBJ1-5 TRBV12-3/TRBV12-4 CASNWGGQPQHF TGTGCCAGCAATTGGGGAGGACAGCCCCAGCATTTT
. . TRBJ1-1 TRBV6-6 CASRREGTEAFF TGTGCCAGCCGGAGGGAGGGAACTGAAGCTTTCTTT
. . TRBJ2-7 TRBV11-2 CASSLPSHSYEQYF TGTGCCAGCAGCTTACCTAGCCACTCCTACGAGCAGTACTTC
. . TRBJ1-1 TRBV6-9 CASSPDPAARRTEAFF TGTGCCAGCAGTCCCGATCCCGCGGCCCGAAGGACTGAAGCTTTCTTT
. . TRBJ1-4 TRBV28 CASSLAGRNNEKLFF TGTGCCAGCAGTTTAGCAGGCCGAAATAATGAAAAACTGTTTTTT
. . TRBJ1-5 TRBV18 CASSPGEDQPQHF TGTGCCAGCTCACCAGGGGAGGATCAGCCCCAGCATTTT
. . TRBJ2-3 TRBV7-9 CASSSSGSTDTQYF TGTGCCAGCAGCTCCTCAGGGAGCACAGATACGCAGTATTTT
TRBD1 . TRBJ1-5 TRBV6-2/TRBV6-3 CASSLSLQGAGGEPQHF TGTGCCAGCAGTTTATCCCTACAGGGGGCCGGCGGTGAGCCCCAGCATTTT
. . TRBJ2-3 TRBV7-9 CASSSHRTTDTQYF TGTGCCAGCAGCTCACACAGGACCACAGATACGCAGTATTTT
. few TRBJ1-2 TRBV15 CATSRPGLQGHGYTF TGTGCCACCAGCAGACCCGGGTTACAGGGCCATGGCTACACCTTC
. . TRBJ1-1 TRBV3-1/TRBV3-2 CASSQVQMGVPEAFF TGTGCCAGCAGCCAAGTTCAGATGGGAGTCCCTGAAGCTTTCTTT
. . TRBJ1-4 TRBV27 CASRTGGGGEKLFF TGTGCCAGCCGGACGGGGGGCGGGGGTGAAAAACTGTTTTTT
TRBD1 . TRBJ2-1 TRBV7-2 CASSFRGRNEQFF TGTGCCAGCAGCTTCAGGGGGCGGAATGAGCAGTTCTTC
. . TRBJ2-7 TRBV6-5 CASGALEGLSYEQYF TGTGCCAGCGGGGCATTGGAGGGCCTGTCCTACGAGCAGTACTTC
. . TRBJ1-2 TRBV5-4 CASSTRGYGYTF TGTGCCAGCAGCACCAGGGGCTATGGCTACACCTTC
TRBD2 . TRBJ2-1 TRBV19 CASSYPGGNEQFF TGTGCCAGTTCATATCCGGGGGGCAATGAGCAGTTCTTC
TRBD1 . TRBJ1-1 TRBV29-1 CSVPGQLQLGEAFF TGCAGCGTCCCGGGACAGCTTCAACTGGGTGAAGCTTTCTTT
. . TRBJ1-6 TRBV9 CASSVGGGSSYNSPLHF TGTGCCAGCAGCGTAGGGGGCGGTAGCTCCTATAATTCACCCCTCCACTTT
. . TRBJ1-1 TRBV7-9 CASSGSYTEAFF TGTGCCAGCAGCGGGAGTTACACTGAAGCTTTCTTT
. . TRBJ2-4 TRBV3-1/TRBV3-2 CASSQGTGVGGNIQYF TGTGCCAGCAGCCAAGGCACAGGGGTGGGGGGAAACATTCAGTACTTC
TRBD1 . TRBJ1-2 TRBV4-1 CASSQPGDRVIGYTF TGCGCCAGCAGCCAACCGGGGGACAGGGTAATTGGCTACACCTTC
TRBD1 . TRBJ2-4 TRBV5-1 CASSLGTGQNIQYF TGCGCCAGCAGCTTGGGGACAGGCCAAAACATTCAGTACTTC
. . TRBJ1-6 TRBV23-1 CASSPPKQHNSPLHF TGCGCCAGCAGTCCCCCTAAACAGCATAATTCACCCCTCCACTTT
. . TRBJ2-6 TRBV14 CASSPQVPGANVLTF TGTGCCAGCAGCCCGCAGGTTCCTGGGGCCAACGTCCTGACTTTC
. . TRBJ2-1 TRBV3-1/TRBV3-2 CASSPPKRENEQFF TGTGCCAGCAGCCCTCCAAAACGAGAAAATGAGCAGTTCTTC
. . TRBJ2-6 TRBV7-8 CASSQTGTVAGANVLTF TGTGCCAGCAGCCAGACCGGGACTGTAGCAGGGGCCAACGTCCTGACTTTC
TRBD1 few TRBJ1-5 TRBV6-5 CASRRQGYNQPQHF TGTGCCAGCAGAAGACAGGGGTACAATCAGCCCCAGCATTTT